The 21 T cell receptor beta chains below were found in one sample sequenced in a study of cytomegalovirus exposure and HLA in healthy donors. The PCR made use of 60 Vbeta and 13 Jbeta primers. Sequenced by immunoSEQ multiplex PCR; TCRdb stores in-frame clones only, minus some. The sample has 150,000 or so clones, approximately 88% seen once; the top ten hold around 0.93%. Material for sequencing was PBMCs. All receptors derive from a man aged 25-40 years in good health and CMV-seronegative.

The chain carries TRBV19 and TRBJ2-1; 8 bases are shared with TRBD2. The CDR3 loop spans 16 amino acids. After removal of 5 bases from V and 1 base from J, the junction contained 7 bases not matched to a gene. Germline-derived CDR1 and CDR2 are LNHDA and SQIVND (reference sequence). The CDR3 DNA is TGTGCCAGTAGTTCTTGGACTAGCCAATCCTACAATGAGCAGTTCTTC. Translation gives CASSSWTSQSYNEQFF.

J is TRBJ1-6 and V is TRBV28; perhaps TRBD1 as D (6 bases). CDR3 size: 16 residues. The V gene lost 3 bases and the J gene lost 0 bases, with 9 bases spanning the gap. Germline loops: CDR1 MDHEN, CDR2 SYDVKM. The CDR3 region has the DNA TGTGCCAGCAGTTTTGGACAGAGCTCCTATAATTCACCCCTCCACTTT. Protein product: CASSFGQSSYNSPLHF.

V gene TRBV28 combines with J gene TRBJ2-1; D possibly corresponds to TRBD2 (6 bases). Germline V gene sequence: CDR1 MDHEN, CDR2 SYDVKM. V was clipped by 2 bases and J by 8 bases, with 13 bases between them. This CDR3 is 14 amino acids long. The CDR3 region has the DNA TGTGCCAGCAGTTTAAGATGGGACTTCGATGAGCAGTTCTTC. It translates to CASSLRWDFDEQFF.

This sequence joins TRBV5-1 and TRBJ2-3; 9 bases map to TRBD2. Per germline, CDR1 SGHRS and CDR2 YFSETQ. The V gene end was trimmed by 4 bases and the J gene end by 0 bases; junction bases not matched to a gene: 6. CDR3 length: 16 amino acids. CDR3 sequence reads: CASSQTSGSSTDTQYF. Written as DNA, the CDR3 is TGCGCCAGCAGCCAGACTAGCGGATCTAGCACAGATACGCAGTATTTT.

The CDR3: CASSPQTGGTKTNTEAFF. The CDR3 DNA reads TGTGCCAGTAGTCCACAGACAGGGGGCACAAAAACGAACACTGAAGCTTTCTTT. The chain couples TRBV19 to TRBJ1-1, with 10 positions matching TRBD1. The CDR3 is 18 residues long. Unmatched junction bases numbered 13, after V lost 5 bases and J lost 1 base. CDR1 LNHDA and CDR2 SQIVND come from the germline V gene (reference sequence).

The chain uses TRBV10-3 and TRBJ2-1; TRBD2 matches 10 bases. There are 18 residues in the CDR3. The germline V gene encodes CDR1 ENHRY and CDR2 SYGVKD. V was clipped by 10 bases and J by 6 bases; unmatched bases: 21. This CDR3 is CATQTLSGRSFRGNEQFF. Here the CDR3 DNA reads TGTGCCACCCAAACTCTTAGCGGGAGGTCCTTTCGTGGCAATGAGCAGTTCTTC.

The genes are TRBV7-9 and TRBJ2-1; the match to TRBD2 covers 7 bases. CDR3 length: 14 amino acids. The V gene end was trimmed by 8 bases and the J gene end by 5 bases; junction bases not matched to a gene: 9. Germline loops: CDR1 SEHNR, CDR2 FQNEAQ (reference sequence). The CDR3 is CASCSGTQNNEQFF. The CDR3 coding sequence is TGTGCCAGCTGCAGCGGGACCCAGAACAATGAGCAGTTCTTC. Complete variable domain (other parts from reference TRBV7-9 and TRBJ2-1): DTGVSQNPRHKITKRGQNVTFRCDPISEHNRLYWYRQTLGQGPEFLTYFQNEAQLEKSRLLSDRFSAERPKGSFSTLEIQRTEQGDSAMYLCASCSGTQNNEQFFGPGTRLTVL.

This clone was counted once. This rearrangement joins TRBV30 to TRBJ2-5; no firm D call. The DNA end is a closer match to TRBJ2-7, so the J assignment may be wrong. The CDR3 has 11 amino acids. CDR1 is GTSNPN and CDR2 is SVGIG in the germline V gene (reference sequence). CDR3 coding DNA: TGTGCCTGGAGCGACTCAGACGAGCAGTACTTC. This gives the protein CAWSDSDEQYF.

The V call is TRBV5-4, the J call TRBJ1-2, with 10 bases that match TRBD1. J lost 5 bases, V lost 2 bases, and 6 bases had no gene match. The CDR3 loop spans 15 amino acids. Germline lookup yields CDR1 SGHNT and CDR2 YYREEE (reference sequence). DNA of the CDR3: TGTGCCAGCAGCTTTTCGGGACAGGGGCGTTATGGCTACACCTTC. Residues: CASSFSGQGRYGYTF. The full variable domain, rest sourced from reference TRBV5-4 and TRBJ1-2, is ETGVTQSPTHLIKTRGQQVTLRCSSQSGHNTVSWYQQALGQGPQFIFQYYREEENGRGNFPPRFSGLQFPNYSSELNVNALELDDSALYLCASSFSGQGRYGYTFGSGTRLTVV.

The gene calls are TRBV13 and TRBJ1-1; a possible D gene is TRBD1 (5 bases). There are 13 residues in the CDR3. Between the trimmed V and J ends, which lost 6 bases and 5 bases, there was a span of 13 bases. From germline, CDR1 is PRHDT and CDR2 FYEKMQ (reference sequence). The CDR3, as DNA: TGTGCCAGCAGTGGGGGGGGTGGGACTGAAGCTTTCTTT. Translating gives CASSGGGGTEAFF.

The V and J genes are TRBV5-6 and TRBJ2-7, with a tentative D call TRBD1 (5 bases). The germline V gene encodes CDR1 SGHDT and CDR2 YYEEEE. Trimming left V 3 bases short and J 2 bases short, with 12 bases between. The CDR3 covers 14 residues. The CDR3 here is CASSSRRVPYEQYF. The DNA for the CDR3 is TGTGCCAGCAGCTCCCGCAGGGTCCCCTACGAGCAGTACTTC.

This chain links TRBV7-3 with TRBJ2-2; TRBD2 might be the D (6 bases). The CDR3 runs to 13 residues. CDR1 is SGHTA and CDR2 is FQGTGA in the germline V gene. Trimming removed 1 base at V and 6 bases at J, with 6 bases between. CDR3 nucleotides: TGTGCCAGCAGCTTAAAGCGGGCCGGGGAGCTGTTTTTT. It yields the protein CASSLKRAGELFF.

The CDR3 DNA reads TGCAGCGTTGGGGACAGGATCAATCAGCCCCAGCATTTT. Translated: CSVGDRINQPQHF. The V gene is TRBV29-1, the J gene TRBJ1-5; TRBD1 aligns across 8 bases. Looked up from germline, CDR1 is SQVTM and CDR2 is ANQGSEA. Trimming at V came to 4 bases and at J to 3 bases, leaving 2 bases not matched to a gene. CDR3 size: 13 residues.

The chain's CDR3 is CASSKIRRDRPIFHDNEQFF. The CDR3 DNA sequence: TGTGCCAGCAGCAAAATTCGGCGGGATCGCCCCATTTTTCACGACAATGAGCAGTTCTTC. This chain joins TRBV21-1 and TRBJ2-1; the listed D gene, TRBD2, was not tested against the DNA. TRBV21-1 is a pseudogene locus. The CDR3 runs to 20 residues.

The chain is built from TRBV28 and TRBJ2-1, with D perhaps TRBD2 (5 bases). The CDR3 covers 13 residues. CDR1 and CDR2 from the germline V gene are MDHEN and SYDVKM. V shed 6 bases and J shed 6 bases, with 12 bases lying between them. The DNA of the CDR3 is TGTGCCAGCAGGGAGGTCCTTGGCAATGAGCAGTTCTTC. Protein: CASREVLGNEQFF.

The genes are TRBV28 and TRBJ1-3; 10 bases are shared with TRBD1. The V gene end was trimmed by 6 bases and the J gene end by 4 bases; junction bases not matched to a gene: 3. This CDR3 has 14 residues. Germline V CDR1 and CDR2: MDHEN, SYDVKM. CDR3 bases: TGTGCCAGCAGGGACAGGGGGATCGGAAACACCATATATTTT. Translated: CASRDRGIGNTIYF.

The chain combines TRBV10-3 with TRBJ2-7, with 7 bases lining up with TRBD1. Looked up from germline, CDR1 is ENHRY and CDR2 is SYGVKD. The CDR3 has 14 residues. After removal of 4 bases from V and 2 bases from J, the junction contained 5 bases not matched to a gene. CDR3 DNA: TGTGCCATCAGTGGGGGGACAGAAACCTACGAGCAGTACTTC. Its protein product is CAISGGTETYEQYF.

This clone was seen once. In DNA, the CDR3 is TGTGCCAGCAGTGACGAAGCGGGGGGCAGCACCGGGGAGCTGTTTTTT. It is translated as CASSDEAGGSTGELFF. The V call is TRBV6-1, the J call TRBJ2-2; 9 nucleotides line up with TRBD2. CDR1 MNHNS and CDR2 SASEGT come from the germline V gene. This CDR3 comprises 16 residues. V shed 3 bases, J shed 4 bases, and the junction held 6 bases outside the gene matches.

DNA for the CDR3: TGTGCCAGCAGCTTTGTAGCGGACTCCTACAATGAGCAGTTCTTC. Encoded protein: CASSFVADSYNEQFF. The chain has TRBV13 and TRBJ2-1; D possibly corresponds to TRBD2 (6 bases). Trimming shortened V by 3 bases and J by 0 bases, and 9 bases separated the two germline ends. Germline V gene data show CDR1 as PRHDT and CDR2 as FYEKMQ (reference sequence). This CDR3 has 15 amino acids.

The rearrangement links TRBV7-2 to TRBJ2-1, with D possibly matching TRBD1 (5 bases). CDR1 is SGHTA, CDR2 FQGNSA, per germline. The V end lost 5 bases, the J end lost 7 bases, and 21 bases lay between the germline ends. The CDR3 loop spans 16 amino acids. CDR3 sequence (DNA): TGTGCCAGCAGCCTCAACCAGGGTGGGTTGGCAAATGAGCAGTTCTTC. Translation: CASSLNQGGLANEQFF. Based on the CDR3 plus reference TRBV7-2 and TRBJ2-1, the full variable domain is GAGVSQSPSNKVTEKGKDVELRCDPISGHTALYWYRQSLGQGLEFLIYFQGNSAPDKSGLPSDRFSAERTGGSVSTLTIQRTQQEDSAVYLCASSLNQGGLANEQFFGPGTRLTVL.

CDR3 sequence: CASSIIDSNQPQHF. CDR3 coding DNA: TGTGCCAGTAGTATCATAGATAGCAATCAGCCCCAGCATTTT. The chain employs TRBV19 and TRBJ1-5; D unclear. Germline V gene data show CDR1 as LNHDA and CDR2 as SQIVND (reference sequence). V dropped 3 bases and J dropped 0 bases, with 6 bases sitting between them. This CDR3 contains 14 residues.